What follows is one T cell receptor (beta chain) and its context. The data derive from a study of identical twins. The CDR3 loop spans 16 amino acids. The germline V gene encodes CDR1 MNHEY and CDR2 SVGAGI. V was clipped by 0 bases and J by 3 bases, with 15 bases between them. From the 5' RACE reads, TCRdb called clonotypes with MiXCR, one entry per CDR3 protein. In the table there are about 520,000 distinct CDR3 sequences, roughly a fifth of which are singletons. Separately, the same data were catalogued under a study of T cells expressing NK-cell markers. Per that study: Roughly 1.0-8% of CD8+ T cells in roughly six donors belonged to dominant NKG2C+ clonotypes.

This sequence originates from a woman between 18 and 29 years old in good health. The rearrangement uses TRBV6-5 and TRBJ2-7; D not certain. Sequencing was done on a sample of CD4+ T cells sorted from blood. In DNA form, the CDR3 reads TGTGCCAGCAGTTACTCTTCCTGGGCCGTAGACTACGAGCAGTACTTC. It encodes CASSYSSWAVDYEQYF.